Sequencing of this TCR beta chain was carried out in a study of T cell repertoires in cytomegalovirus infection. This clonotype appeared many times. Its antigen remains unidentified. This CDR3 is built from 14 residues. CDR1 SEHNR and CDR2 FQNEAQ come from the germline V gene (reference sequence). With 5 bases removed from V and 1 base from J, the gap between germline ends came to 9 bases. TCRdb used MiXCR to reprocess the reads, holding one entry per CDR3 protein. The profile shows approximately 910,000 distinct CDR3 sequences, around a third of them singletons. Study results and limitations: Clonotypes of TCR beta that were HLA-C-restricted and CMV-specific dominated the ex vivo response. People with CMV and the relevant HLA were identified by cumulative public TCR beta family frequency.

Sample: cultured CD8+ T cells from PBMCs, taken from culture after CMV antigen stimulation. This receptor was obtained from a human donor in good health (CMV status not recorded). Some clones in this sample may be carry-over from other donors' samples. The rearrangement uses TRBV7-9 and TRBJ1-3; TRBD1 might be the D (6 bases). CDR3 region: CASSPRGSGNTIYF. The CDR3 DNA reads TGTGCCAGCAGCCCGAGGGGGTCTGGAAACACCATATATTTT.